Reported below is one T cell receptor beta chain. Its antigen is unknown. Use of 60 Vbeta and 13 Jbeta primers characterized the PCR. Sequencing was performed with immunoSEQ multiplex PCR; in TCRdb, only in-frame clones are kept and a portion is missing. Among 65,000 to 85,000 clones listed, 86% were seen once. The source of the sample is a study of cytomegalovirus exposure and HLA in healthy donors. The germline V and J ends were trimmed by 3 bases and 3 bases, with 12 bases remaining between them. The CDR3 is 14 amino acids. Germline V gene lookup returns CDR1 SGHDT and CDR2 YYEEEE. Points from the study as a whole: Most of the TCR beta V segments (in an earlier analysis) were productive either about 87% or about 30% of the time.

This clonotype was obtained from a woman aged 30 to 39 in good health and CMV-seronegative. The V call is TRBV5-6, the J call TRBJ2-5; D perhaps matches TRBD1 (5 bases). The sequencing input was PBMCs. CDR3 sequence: CASSWGRRKETQYF. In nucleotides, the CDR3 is TGTGCCAGCAGCTGGGGCCGGAGAAAAGAGACCCAGTACTTC.